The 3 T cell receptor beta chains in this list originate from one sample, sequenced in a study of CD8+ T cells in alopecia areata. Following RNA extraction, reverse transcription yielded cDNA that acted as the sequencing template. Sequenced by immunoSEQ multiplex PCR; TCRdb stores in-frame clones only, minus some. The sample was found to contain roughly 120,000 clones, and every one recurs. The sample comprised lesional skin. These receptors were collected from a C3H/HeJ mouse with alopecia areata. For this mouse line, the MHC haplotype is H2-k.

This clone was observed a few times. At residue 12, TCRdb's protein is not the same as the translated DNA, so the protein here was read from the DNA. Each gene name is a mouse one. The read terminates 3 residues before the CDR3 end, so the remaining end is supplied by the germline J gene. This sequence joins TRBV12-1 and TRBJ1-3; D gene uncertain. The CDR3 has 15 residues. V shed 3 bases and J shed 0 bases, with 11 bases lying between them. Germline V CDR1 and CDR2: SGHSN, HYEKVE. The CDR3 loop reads CASSVQINSGNTLYF. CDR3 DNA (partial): TGTGCCAGCTCTGTACAGATTAATTCTGGAAATACG.

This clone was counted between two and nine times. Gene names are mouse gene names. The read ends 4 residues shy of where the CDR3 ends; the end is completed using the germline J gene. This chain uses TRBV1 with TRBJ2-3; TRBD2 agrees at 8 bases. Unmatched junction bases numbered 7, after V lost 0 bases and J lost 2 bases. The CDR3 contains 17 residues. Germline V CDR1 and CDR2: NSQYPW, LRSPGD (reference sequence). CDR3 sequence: CTCSADHGGGLAETLYF. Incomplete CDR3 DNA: TGCACCTGCAGTGCAGATCATGGGGGGGGCCTTGCAGAA.

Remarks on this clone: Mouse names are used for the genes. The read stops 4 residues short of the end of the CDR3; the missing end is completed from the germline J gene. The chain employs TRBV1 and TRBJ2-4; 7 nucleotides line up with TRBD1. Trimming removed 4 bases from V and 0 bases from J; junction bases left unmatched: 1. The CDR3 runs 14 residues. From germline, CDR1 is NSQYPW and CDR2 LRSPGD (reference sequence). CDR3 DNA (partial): TGCACCTGCAGTGTGGACAGGAGTCAAAAC. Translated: CTCSVDRSQN. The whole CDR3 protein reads CTCSVDRSQNTLYF.